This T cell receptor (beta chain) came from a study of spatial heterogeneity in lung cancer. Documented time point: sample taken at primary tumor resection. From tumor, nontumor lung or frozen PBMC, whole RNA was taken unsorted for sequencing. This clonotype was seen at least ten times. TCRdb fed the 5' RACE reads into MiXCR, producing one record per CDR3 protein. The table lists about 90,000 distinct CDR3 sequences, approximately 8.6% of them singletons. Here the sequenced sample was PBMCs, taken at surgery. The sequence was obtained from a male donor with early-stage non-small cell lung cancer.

This chain's CDR3 is CASSFGNIQYF. CDR3 DNA: TGCGCCAGCAGCTTCGGAAACATTCAGTACTTC. The rearrangement joins TRBV5-1 to TRBJ2-4; D not resolved. The CDR3 covers 11 residues. V was cut by 2 bases and J by 6 bases, with 3 bases left in between. CDR1 and CDR2 from the germline V gene are SGHRS and YFSETQ. The full variable domain, in which reference TRBV5-1 and TRBJ2-4 provide the parts outside the CDR3, is KAGVTQTPRYLIKTRGQQVTLSCSPISGHRSVSWYQQTPGQGLQFLFEYFSETQRNKGNFPGRFSGRQFSNSRSEMNVSTLELGDSALYLCASSFGNIQYFGAGTRLSVL.